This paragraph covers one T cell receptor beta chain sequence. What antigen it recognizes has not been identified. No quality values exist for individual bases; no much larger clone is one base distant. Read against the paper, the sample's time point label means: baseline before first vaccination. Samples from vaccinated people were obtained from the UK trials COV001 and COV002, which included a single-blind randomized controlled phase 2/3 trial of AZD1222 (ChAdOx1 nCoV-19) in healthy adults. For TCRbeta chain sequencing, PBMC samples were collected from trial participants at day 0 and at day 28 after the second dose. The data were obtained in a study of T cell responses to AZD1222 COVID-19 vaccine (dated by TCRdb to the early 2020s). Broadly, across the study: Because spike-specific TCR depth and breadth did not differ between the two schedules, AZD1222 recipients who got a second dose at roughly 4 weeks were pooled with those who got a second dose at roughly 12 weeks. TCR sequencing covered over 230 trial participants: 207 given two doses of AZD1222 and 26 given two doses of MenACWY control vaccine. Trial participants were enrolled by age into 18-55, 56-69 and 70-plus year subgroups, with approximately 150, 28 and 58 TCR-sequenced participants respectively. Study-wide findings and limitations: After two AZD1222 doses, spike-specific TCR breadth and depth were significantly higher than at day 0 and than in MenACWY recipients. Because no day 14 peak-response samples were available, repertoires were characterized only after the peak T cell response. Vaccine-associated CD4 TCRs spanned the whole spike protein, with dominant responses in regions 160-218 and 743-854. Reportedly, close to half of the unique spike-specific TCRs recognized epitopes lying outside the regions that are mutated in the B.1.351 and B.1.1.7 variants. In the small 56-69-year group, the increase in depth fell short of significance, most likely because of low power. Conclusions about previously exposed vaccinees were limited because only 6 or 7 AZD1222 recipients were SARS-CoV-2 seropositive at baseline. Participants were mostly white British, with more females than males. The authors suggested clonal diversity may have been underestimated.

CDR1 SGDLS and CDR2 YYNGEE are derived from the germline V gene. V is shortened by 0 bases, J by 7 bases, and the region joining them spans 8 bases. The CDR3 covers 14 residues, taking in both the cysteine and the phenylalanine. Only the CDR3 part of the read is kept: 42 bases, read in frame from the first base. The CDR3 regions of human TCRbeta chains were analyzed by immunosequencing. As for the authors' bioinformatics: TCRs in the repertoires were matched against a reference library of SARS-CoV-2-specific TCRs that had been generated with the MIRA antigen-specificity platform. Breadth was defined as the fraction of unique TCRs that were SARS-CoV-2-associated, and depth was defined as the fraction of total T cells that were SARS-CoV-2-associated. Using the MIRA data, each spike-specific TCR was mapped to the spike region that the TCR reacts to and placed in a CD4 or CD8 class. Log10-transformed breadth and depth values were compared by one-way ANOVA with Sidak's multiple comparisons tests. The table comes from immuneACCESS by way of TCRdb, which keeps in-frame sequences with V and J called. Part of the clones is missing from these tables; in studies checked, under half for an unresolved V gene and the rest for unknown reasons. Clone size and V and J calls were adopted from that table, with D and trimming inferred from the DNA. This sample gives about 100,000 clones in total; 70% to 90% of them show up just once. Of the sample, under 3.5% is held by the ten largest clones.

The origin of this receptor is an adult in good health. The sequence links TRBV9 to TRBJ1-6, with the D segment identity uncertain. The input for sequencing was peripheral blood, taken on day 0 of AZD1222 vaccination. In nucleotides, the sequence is TGTGCCAGCAGCGTAGGACCCCACAATTCACCCCTCCACTTT. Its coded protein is CASSVGPHNSPLHF.